This T cell receptor beta chain appears in the sequencing data of a study of CD4 T cells in relation to SARS-CoV-2 and coronaviruses. CDR3 length: 14 residues. V lost 0 bases to trimming and J lost 5 bases; unmatched junction nucleotides: 3. The germline V gene encodes CDR1 SGDLS and CDR2 YYNGEE. Before the COVID-19 pandemic, during about 2011-2019, CD4+ T cells were taken from unexposed donors. Isolation of CD4+ T cells took place after about eleven days in culture. The method was immunoSEQ multiplex PCR; TCRdb's version includes in-frame clones alone and lacks a portion of them. The sample consists of around 31,000 clones, 72% of them appearing once. Points on this clone: Its antigen is not identified.

The chain has TRBV9 and TRBJ2-5; 8 bases are a match to TRBD2. The sequence came from a human donor in good health. Sample: CD4+ T cells from PBMCs, cultured in vitro. This chain's CDR3 is CASSVGASGETQYF. CDR3 nucleotide sequence: TGTGCCAGCAGCGTAGGGGCTAGCGGGGAGACCCAGTACTTC.